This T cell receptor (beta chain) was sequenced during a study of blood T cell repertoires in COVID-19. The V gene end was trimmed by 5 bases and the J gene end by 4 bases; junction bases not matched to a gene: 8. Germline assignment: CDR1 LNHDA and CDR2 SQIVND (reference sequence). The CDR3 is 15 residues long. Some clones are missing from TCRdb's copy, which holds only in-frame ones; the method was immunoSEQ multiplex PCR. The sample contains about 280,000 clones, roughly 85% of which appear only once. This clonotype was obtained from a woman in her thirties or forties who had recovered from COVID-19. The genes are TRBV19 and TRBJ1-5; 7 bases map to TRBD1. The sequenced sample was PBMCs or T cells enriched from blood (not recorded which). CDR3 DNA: TGTGCCAGTAGTCCGGGCCCAGGGGGAAATCAGCCCCAGCATTTT. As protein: CASSPGPGGNQPQHF.